This T cell receptor (beta chain) was found in a study of T cells in Graves' hyperthyroidism and ophthalmopathy. Study findings and constraints: Most thyroid-expanded clonotypes above 0.001 were also found in blood. A 13 V-J model separated ophthalmopathy from stable hyperthyroidism.

Germline CDR1 reads SNHLY; CDR2 reads FYNNEI. CDR3 length: 14 residues. V was shortened by 2 bases and J by 3 bases, with 8 bases between the two germline ends. Using RNA transcripts as the source, TCR beta CDR3 regions were amplified. HTBI primers were used for first-round RT-PCR of the TCR CDR3. Via MiXCR, TCRdb re-called the multiplex PCR reads, giving one row per CDR3 protein. This table holds about 210,000 distinct CDR3 sequences, over 15% found once. An absence of ophthalmopathy progression within 18 months meant stable Graves' hyperthyroidism. Hyperthyroidism was newly diagnosed in patients aged 18 to 65 (duration under 2 months). This clonotype was observed at least ten times. What it recognizes is unknown.

The source of this sequence is a man in his forties or fifties with Graves' hyperthyroidism. The V gene is TRBV2, the J gene TRBJ1-5, with D possibly TRBD1 on 5 matching bases. The sample consisted of blood. The CDR3 DNA is TGTGCCAGCAGTGAACAGGGCCTCAATCAGCCCCAGCATTTT. It translates to CASSEQGLNQPQHF.